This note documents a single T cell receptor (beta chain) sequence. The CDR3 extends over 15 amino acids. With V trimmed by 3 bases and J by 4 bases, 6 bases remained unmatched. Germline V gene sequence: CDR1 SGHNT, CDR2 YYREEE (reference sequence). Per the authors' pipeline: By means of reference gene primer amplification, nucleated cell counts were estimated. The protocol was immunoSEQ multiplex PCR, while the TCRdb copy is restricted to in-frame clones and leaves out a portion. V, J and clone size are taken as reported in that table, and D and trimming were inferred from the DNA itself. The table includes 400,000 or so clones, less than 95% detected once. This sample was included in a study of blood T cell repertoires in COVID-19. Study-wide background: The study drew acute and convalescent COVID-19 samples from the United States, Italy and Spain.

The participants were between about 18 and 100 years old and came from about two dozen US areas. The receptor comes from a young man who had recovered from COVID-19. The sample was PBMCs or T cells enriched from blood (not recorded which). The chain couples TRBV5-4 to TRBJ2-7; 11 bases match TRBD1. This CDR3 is CASSSGTGGPYEQYF. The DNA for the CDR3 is TGTGCCAGCAGCTCCGGGACAGGGGGTCCGTACGAGCAGTACTTC.